The rows below give T cell receptor beta chains drawn from one sample of a study of shared clonotypes between healthy human individuals. The data were produced by immunoSEQ multiplex PCR, yet TCRdb's version contains in-frame clones alone and is incomplete. The sample shows a few hundred thousand clones, 95% of them seen only once. The sample consisted of naive CD8+ T cells sorted from blood. Receptors were obtained from a woman aged 25 to 45 in good health. CDR3s include the opening cysteine and the closing phenylalanine or tryptophan. A D gene is named only where the DNA matches it firmly. Expanded clones are given a class, and other clones once, few, many or no size at all.

V gene	clone size	J gene	D gene	CDR3 protein	CDR3 DNA
TRBV27	.	TRBJ2-7	TRBD1	CASSAARRDSTYEQYF	TGTGCCAGCAGTGCGGCCCGCCGGGACAGTACCTACGAGCAGTACTTC
TRBV5-8	.	TRBJ2-2	.	CASSGNITGELFF	TGTGCCAGCAGCGGAAACATCACCGGGGAGCTGTTTTTT
TRBV7-8	.	TRBJ2-7	.	CASSAPGDSVYEQYF	TGTGCCAGCAGCGCTCCGGGGGATTCGGTGTACGAGCAGTACTTC
TRBV7-3	.	TRBJ1-3	.	CASSLRTSGNTIYF	TGTGCCAGCAGCCTAAGGACCTCTGGAAACACCATATATTTT
TRBV28	.	TRBJ1-5	TRBD1	CASRRQTGRNQPQHF	TGTGCCAGCAGGAGACAGACAGGGAGGAATCAGCCCCAGCATTTT
TRBV9	.	TRBJ2-1	TRBD2	CASSVEGGSGRFGNEQFF	TGTGCCAGCAGCGTAGAAGGTGGGAGCGGGAGGTTTGGCAATGAGCAGTTCTTC
TRBV5-6	.	TRBJ1-1	.	CASSLLGWNTEAFF	TGTGCCAGCAGCTTGTTAGGGTGGAACACTGAAGCTTTCTTT
TRBV25-1	once	TRBJ1-4	TRBD1	CASRTGTGNEKLFF	TGTGCCAGCAGGACCGGGACAGGGAATGAGAAACTGTTTTTT
TRBV2	.	TRBJ2-7	.	CASTFLGYEQYF	TGTGCCAGCACTTTTCTTGGCTACGAGCAGTACTTC
TRBV5-6	.	TRBJ1-1	.	CASSLLGEAFF	TGTGCCAGCAGCTTGTTAGGTGAAGCTTTCTTT
TRBV9	.	TRBJ2-7	.	CASSPQGVPYEQYF	TGTGCCAGCAGCCCGCAGGGCGTTCCCTACGAGCAGTACTTC
TRBV28	.	TRBJ2-7	TRBD2	CASSSPSGSRFSYEQYF	TGTGCCAGCAGTTCCCCTAGCGGGAGTCGGTTCTCCTACGAGCAGTACTTC
TRBV2	.	TRBJ2-1	TRBD2	CASRTFLAGAYNEQFF	TGTGCCAGCAGAACTTTCCTAGCGGGAGCCTACAATGAGCAGTTCTTC